This T cell receptor beta chain was documented in a study of T cells in Graves' hyperthyroidism and ophthalmopathy (dated by TCRdb to the late 2010s). With regard to the full study: Peripheral blood samples were taken at initial diagnosis, before any treatment was given. A discovery cohort of about a hundred patients, 43 with Graves' ophthalmopathy and 55 to 65 with stable Graves' hyperthyroidism, was used to find distinguishing TCR V-J signatures. An independent validation cohort of some 18 hyperthyroidism patients and 17 patients who later progressed to ophthalmopathy tested prospective prediction of ophthalmopathy. The approximately 100 discovery patients were divided at random into training and test sets in a 7:3 ratio. In six Graves' hyperthyroidism patients, the study also compared T-cell repertoires from thyroid tissue with T-cell repertoires from blood. After blood sampling, hyperthyroidism patients were treated with methimazole at a starting dose of 30 mg daily, and ophthalmopathy patients were treated with high-dose intravenous methylprednisolone. The paper describes TCR Vbeta CDR3 sequencing of roughly 130 peripheral blood samples, made up of about 40 ophthalmopathy patients, 70 to 75 hyperthyroidism patients and 17 progressor patients. Study-wide findings and limitations: Blood samples also contained most of the expanded thyroid clonotypes (frequency above 0.001), which suggests that blood repertoires may reflect thyroid immune responses. No statistical method was used to fix the sample size in advance, and group allocation was not hidden from the investigators. In validation, the model predicted progression to ophthalmopathy with approximately 69% sensitivity and 72.22% specificity, a median of 6.5 months before onset. Ophthalmopathy was separated from stable hyperthyroidism by a 13 V-J signature model, with approximately 86% sensitivity and roughly 81% specificity obtained in cross-validation and 80%/75% obtained in testing.

This clonotype was seen a handful of times. Its antigen specificity is not known. Base qualities are not at hand, and no much larger clone is one base apart. According to the germline V gene (reference sequence), CDR1 reads DFQATT and CDR2 reads SNEGSKA. V and J are trimmed by 4 bases and 7 bases, and the gene matches miss 9 bases of the junction. The CDR3 runs 14 amino acids, cysteine and phenylalanine included. The retained sequence is limited to the CDR3, 42 bases, with the frame set at the first base. Graves' hyperthyroidism was defined as stable when no progression to ophthalmopathy occurred over 18 months of follow-up. Hyperthyroidism patients were aged 18 to 65 years and newly diagnosed, with disease duration of less than 2 months. Patients with uncontrolled infections, other autoimmune diseases, pregnancy or lactation were excluded. Clinical symptoms, serum thyroxine and TRAb, thyroid ultrasound, and orbital computed tomography formed the basis for the diagnoses. PBMCs were isolated from about 9.1 ml of fresh peripheral blood by Ficoll-Paque density gradient centrifugation. Total RNA was extracted using Trizol reagent, and RNA quality was assessed on an Agilent 2100 Bioanalyzer.

The TCR beta CDR3 regions were amplified from the RNA transcripts. The first round of RT-PCR for the TCR CDR3 was performed with the HTBI primer set and the Qiagen OneStep RT-PCR kit. Libraries were constructed in a second round of multiplex PCR, after which size selection and purification were carried out. Sequencing of the libraries was done on an Illumina HiSeq2000 using paired-end 100 bp reads. The study's processing was this. SOAPnuke was used to process the raw data, removing reads that contained adapters or uncalled bases, had a mean Phred below 15, or lacked an exact match to the constant primer or identifier. COPE v1.2.5 was used to merge high-quality paired reads, and clonotypes were defined as unique nucleotide sequences. Clonotypes were aligned to IMGT TRBV, TRBD and TRBJ reference segments using MiTCR v1.1. Analysis was restricted to V-J combinations with a frequency above 0.0001, which covered over 98% of repertoires. A TCS score was defined as the ratio of F50 (clonal expansion) to E x V (chaos), with BLOSUM62-based TCRdist applied between CDR3 peptides within each V-J. Welch's t-statistics and random forest reduced around 520 V-J features to roughly 13, which were used in a naive Bayes classifier (R e1071). TCRdb reran the public reads through fastp at Q25 and MiXCR, keeping productive beta chains. Each entry is one CDR3 protein sequence, shown with its most common DNA and genes. The authors' filters were not applied to this entry. The sample table records some 720,000 distinct CDR3 sequences; around 17% of these occur just once. Of the sample, under 9.5% is held by the ten largest clones.

The chain couples TRBV20-1 to TRBJ2-7; TRBD1 fits 11 bases in the junction. Sequences were obtained from blood. This TCR derives from a man younger than 35 with Graves' hyperthyroidism. Read as DNA, the sequence is TGCAGTGCTACCCGGACAGGGGGCGCGGATGAGCAGTACTTC. The translation is CSATRTGGADEQYF.